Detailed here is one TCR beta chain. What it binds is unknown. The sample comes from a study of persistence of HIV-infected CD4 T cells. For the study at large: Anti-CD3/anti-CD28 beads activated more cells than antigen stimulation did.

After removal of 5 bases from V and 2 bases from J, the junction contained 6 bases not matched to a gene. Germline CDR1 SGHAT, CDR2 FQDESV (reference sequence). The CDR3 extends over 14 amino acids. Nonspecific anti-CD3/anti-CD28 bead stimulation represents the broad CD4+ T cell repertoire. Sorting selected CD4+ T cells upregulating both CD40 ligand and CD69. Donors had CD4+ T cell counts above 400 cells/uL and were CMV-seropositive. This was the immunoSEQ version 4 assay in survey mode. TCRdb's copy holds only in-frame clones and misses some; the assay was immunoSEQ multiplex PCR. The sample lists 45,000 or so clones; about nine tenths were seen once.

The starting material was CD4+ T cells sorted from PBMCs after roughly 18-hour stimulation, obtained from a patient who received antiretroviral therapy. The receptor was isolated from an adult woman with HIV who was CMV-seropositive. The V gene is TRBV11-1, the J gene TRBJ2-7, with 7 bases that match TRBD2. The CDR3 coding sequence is TGTGCCAGCAGCCGCCCCGGACTAGCCTACGAGCAGTACTTC. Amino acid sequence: CASSRPGLAYEQYF.